This T cell receptor (beta chain) was observed in a study of naive and memory T cell subsets. An equimolar mix of two oligonucleotides served as the beta constant-region primer for TRBC1 and TRBC2. TCRdb fed the UMI-ligation and nested PCR reads into MiXCR, producing one record per CDR3 protein. The sample consists of some 36,000 distinct CDR3 sequences, 10% to 15% of them appearing once. This clonotype has a count of ten or more. The V end lost 5 bases, the J end lost 7 bases, and 17 bases lay between the germline ends. CDR1 SGHAT and CDR2 FQNNGV come from the germline V gene. The CDR3 totals 15 residues.

The receptor comes from a human donor in good health. The V gene is TRBV11-2, the J gene TRBJ2-2, with a weak D call TRBD1 (7 bases). The sequenced sample consisted of effector memory CD4+ T cells from blood. The subset denotes: effector memory, CD45RA- CD27-. The CDR3 coding sequence is TGTGCCAGCAGCCCGAGCCATCAGGGGGGCGGGGAGCTGTTTTTT. Translating gives CASSPSHQGGGELFF.